The entry below gives a single TCR beta chain sequence along with its context. This record comes from a study of cytomegalovirus exposure and HLA in healthy donors. The study ran its PCR with 60 Vbeta and 13 Jbeta primers. Sequencing used immunoSEQ multiplex PCR; TCRdb keeps in-frame clones, though not all of them. Of more than 150,000 clones listed, around 77% were seen once; the top ten hold approximately 1.5%. The germline gives CDR1 SGHDT, CDR2 YYEEEE. This CDR3 spans 17 amino acids. V lost 4 bases and J lost 7; bases outside the gene matches: 14. The chain uses TRBV5-6 and TRBJ2-2, with 9 nucleotides matching TRBD2. This receptor was obtained from a man aged 40-55 years in good health and CMV-seronegative. Source material: PBMCs. CDR3 in DNA: TGTGCCAGCAGCAAAAGGCTAGCGGGACTACATTTCGGGGAGCTGTTTTTT. This sequence encodes CASSKRLAGLHFGELFF.